One sample yielded the 24 T cell receptor beta chains listed below, sequenced in a study of beta chain features in type 1 diabetes (dated by TCRdb to the late 2010s). The library came from the immunoSEQ multiplex PCR assay. All of the isolated RNA was reverse transcribed with the High Capacity cDNA Reverse Transcription Kit, so expressed TCRB transcripts were sequenced. TCRdb re-hosts the immuneACCESS table, in-frame sequences only. Its copies lack some clones; in the studies checked, an unresolved V gene accounts for under half of them, and the cause for the rest is not known. The sample table holds 500,000 to 700,000 clones, of which 15% were seen once. The ten largest clones add up to about 0.086% of the sample. Sequenced sample: naive CD4+ T cells from blood. The cell subset or site label here, explained by the study, means: true naive CD4+ T cells. Source of these receptors: a man aged 18 to 30 in good health.

The chain combines TRBV2 with TRBJ2-3; 8 bases are shared with TRBD1. Germline trimming cut 9 bases from V and 2 bases from J; bases unmatched to any gene: 7. Germline V gene lookup returns CDR1 SNHLY and CDR2 FYNNEI. The CDR3 runs to 14 residues. The DNA for the CDR3 is TGTGCCAGTAAGACAGGGGCCCTCACAGATACGCAGTATTTT. Encoded protein: CASKTGALTDTQYF. The variable domain in full, with the rest retrieved from reference TRBV2 and TRBJ2-3, is EPEVTQTPSHQVTQMGQEVILRCVPISNHLYFYWYRQILGQKVEFLVSFYNNEISEKSEIFDDQFSVERPDGSNFTLKIRSTKLEDSAMYFCASKTGALTDTQYFGPGTRLTVL.

The chain uses TRBV11-2 and TRBJ2-7; 12 bases align to TRBD2. J was trimmed by 5 bases and V by 5 bases; bases with no gene match: 7. Germline CDR1 reads SGHAT; CDR2 reads FQNNGV. The CDR3 contains 15 residues. CDR3 coding DNA: TGTGCCAGCAGCCCCCGAGGACTAGCGGGACACGAGCAGTACTTC. It codes for CASSPRGLAGHEQYF.

This clone was seen a handful of times. The genes are TRBV29-1 and TRBJ1-5; no reliable D call. V gave up 8 bases and J gave up 4 bases, with 12 bases separating them. This CDR3 region has 12 residues. From germline, CDR1 is SQVTM and CDR2 ANQGSEA. The CDR3 region has the DNA TGCAGCATCGGGTGGGGTAATCAGCCCCAGCATTTT. This translates into CSIGWGNQPQHF.

This clone was observed a handful of times. V gene TRBV10-2 combines with J gene TRBJ1-2; 8 positions agree with TRBD1. The junction had 7 bases not matched to a gene; V was cut back by 5 bases and J by 5 bases. Per the germline V gene, CDR1 is WSHSY and CDR2 is SAAADI. The CDR3 consists of 14 residues. The CDR3 nucleotides read TGCGCCAGCAGTCCGACAGGGGCGTCTTATGGCTACACCTTC. Translated, it gives CASSPTGASYGYTF.

This clone showed up just a few times. The rearrangement uses TRBV11-1 and TRBJ2-7; D may be TRBD1 (6 bases). Germline CDR1 and CDR2: SGHAT and FQDESV (reference sequence). This CDR3 is built from 17 residues. V dropped 1 base and J dropped 2 bases, with 18 bases sitting between them. CDR3 region: CASSLDRRRRQAYEQYF. Here the CDR3 DNA reads TGTGCCAGCAGCTTAGATCGTCGTAGGAGACAGGCCTACGAGCAGTACTTC.

This clone occurred a few times. CDR3: CASSLDPVNQPQHF. Here the CDR3 DNA reads TGCGCCAGCAGCTTGGACCCTGTCAATCAGCCCCAGCATTTT. The chain is built from TRBV4-1 and TRBJ1-5; D is undetermined. Trimming pared 5 bases from V and 3 bases from J, leaving 11 bases between. The germline gives CDR1 MGHRA, CDR2 YSYEKL. This CDR3 region has 14 residues.

This clone was seen only a few times. This chain links TRBV9 with TRBJ1-3, with D hard to call. The CDR3 extends over 12 amino acids. Deletions cut 0 bases from V and 6 bases from J, with 4 bases between. Germline CDR1 and CDR2: SGDLS and YYNGEE. Here the CDR3 DNA reads TGTGCCAGCAGCGTAGTTGAAAACACCATATATTTT. This translates into CASSVVENTIYF.

The V and J genes are TRBV11-1 and TRBJ2-7; possibly TRBD1 for D (5 bases). This CDR3 contains 15 residues. V was trimmed by 4 bases and J by 6 bases, leaving 19 bases between them. Germline values: CDR1 SGHAT, CDR2 FQDESV (reference sequence). CDR3 in amino acids: CASSSRLGPPLEQYF. CDR3 DNA sequence: TGTGCCAGCAGCTCCCGGTTGGGGCCCCCCCTCGAGCAGTACTTC. Based on the CDR3 plus reference TRBV11-1 and TRBJ2-7, the full variable domain is EAEVAQSPRYKITEKSQAVAFWCDPISGHATLYWYRQILGQGPELLVQFQDESVVDDSQLPKDRFSAERLKGVDSTLKIQPAELGDSAMYLCASSSRLGPPLEQYFGPGTRLTVT.

The V gene is TRBV27, the J gene TRBJ2-1, with 10 positions matching TRBD1. In germline, CDR1 is MNHEY, CDR2 SMNVEV (reference sequence). V shed 5 bases, J shed 2 bases, and the junction held 12 bases outside the gene matches. The CDR3 loop spans 18 amino acids. The CDR3 here is CASSPLTYGQGAYNEQFF. The CDR3 DNA sequence: TGTGCCAGCAGTCCCTTAACCTACGGACAGGGGGCCTACAATGAGCAGTTCTTC.

To note about this clone: The same CDR3 arises from other DNA sequences in this sample as well. The rearrangement links TRBV7-3 to TRBJ2-5; D unresolved. The germline gives CDR1 SGHTA, CDR2 FQGTGA. Between the trimmed V and J ends, which lost 0 bases and 5 bases, there was a span of 4 bases. The CDR3 is 12 amino acids. CDR3 bases: TGTGCCAGCAGCTTAACTCGGGAGACCCAGTACTTC. Amino acid sequence: CASSLTRETQYF.

This clone came up many times. This chain connects TRBV2 to TRBJ1-1, with 9 bases matching TRBD1. With V trimmed by 7 bases and J by 1 base, 1 base remained unmatched. This CDR3 is built from 13 residues. Germline V gives CDR1 SNHLY, CDR2 FYNNEI. Here the CDR3 DNA reads TGTGCCAGCACGGGACAGGGGAACACTGAAGCTTTCTTT. Its translation: CASTGQGNTEAFF.

Concerning this clone: An end of the junction differs from the germline gene, which may be a read error. The rearrangement joins TRBV28 to TRBJ2-7; 10 bases map to TRBD1. This CDR3 spans 15 amino acids. CDR1 and CDR2 (germline): MDHEN, SYDVKM. The CDR3 DNA sequence: TGTGCCACTACAAGGACAGGGGGACCCCCTTACGAGCGGTACTTC. Protein: CATTRTGGPPYERYF. Full variable domain (remainder filled in from reference TRBV28 and TRBJ2-7): DVKVTQSSRYLVKRTGEKVFLECVQDMDHENMFWYRQDPGLGLRLIYFSYDVKMKEKGDIPEGYSVSREKKERFSLILESASTNQTSMYLCATTRTGGPPYERYFGPGTRLTVT.

V and J are TRBV4-3 and TRBJ1-2; D call uncertain. V was cut by 0 bases and J by 1 base, with 12 bases left in between. The CDR3 is made up of 16 amino acids. Germline CDR1 is LGHNA and CDR2 is YSLEER. The chain's CDR3 is CASSQDGHSSNYGYTF. As DNA, the CDR3 is TGCGCCAGCAGCCAAGATGGCCATAGCAGTAACTATGGCTACACCTTC.

The gene calls are TRBV19 and TRBJ2-7, with a possible D match to TRBD1 (6 bases). CDR1 is LNHDA, CDR2 SQIVND, per germline (reference sequence). There are 15 residues in the CDR3. With 1 base removed from V and 2 bases from J, the gap between germline ends came to 12 bases. The chain's CDR3 is CASSIVEQGTYEQYF. CDR3 in DNA: TGTGCCAGTAGTATAGTTGAACAGGGCACCTACGAGCAGTACTTC.

The CDR3 protein is CASSQDLDRGSSYNEQFF. The CDR3 bases are TGTGCCAGCAGCCAAGATTTGGACAGGGGAAGCTCCTACAATGAGCAGTTCTTC. The V gene is TRBV5-4, the J gene TRBJ2-1; TRBD1 matches at 9 bases. This CDR3 comprises 18 residues. CDR1 and CDR2 (germline): SGHNT, YYREEE (reference sequence). The ends lost 4 bases at V and 0 bases at J; junction bases unmatched: 11.

This clone has a handful of counts. V and J are TRBV7-9 and TRBJ1-2; 7 nucleotides align to TRBD1. The CDR3 runs to 15 residues. The ends lost 4 bases at V and 8 bases at J; junction bases unmatched: 13. Germline assignment: CDR1 SEHNR and CDR2 FQNEAQ (reference sequence). CDR3 sequence reads: CASSSEGHRGAGYTF. The DNA for the CDR3 is TGTGCCAGCAGCTCCGAGGGCCACAGGGGTGCAGGCTACACCTTC. Full variable domain (rest looked up from reference TRBV7-9 and TRBJ1-2): DTGVSQNPRHKITKRGQNVTFRCDPISEHNRLYWYRQTLGQGPEFLTYFQNEAQLEKSRLLSDRFSAERPKGSFSTLEIQRTEQGDSAMYLCASSSEGHRGAGYTFGSGTRLTVV.

In its sample, this clone was seen a few times. Other DNA sequences in the sample encode the same CDR3. This chain joins TRBV7-2 and TRBJ1-3, with D possibly being TRBD1 (5 bases). This CDR3 contains 15 residues. Trimming stripped 5 bases from V and 1 base from J, with 12 bases between. Per the germline V gene, CDR1 is SGHTA and CDR2 is FQGNSA. CDR3 protein: CASSVSGSSGNTIYF. The DNA of the CDR3 is TGTGCCAGCAGCGTCTCAGGGAGTTCTGGAAACACCATATATTTT.

As concerns this clone: Other DNA sequences in the sample encode the same CDR3. V gene TRBV9 combines with J gene TRBJ2-5, with a weak D call TRBD2 (6 bases). Between the trimmed V and J ends, which lost 0 bases and 3 bases, there was a span of 6 bases. This CDR3 has 13 residues. Germline V lookup: CDR1 SGDLS, CDR2 YYNGEE. CDR3 coding DNA: TGTGCCAGCAGCGTAGCGGGAGAAGAGACCCAGTACTTC. This encodes CASSVAGEETQYF.

The V call is TRBV7-3, the J call TRBJ2-1; perhaps TRBD1 as D (5 bases). Germline values: CDR1 SGHTA, CDR2 FQGTGA. CDR3 length equals 12 residues. V was shortened by 5 bases and J by 9 bases, with 11 bases between the two germline ends. Here the CDR3 reads CASSAREGEQFF. The CDR3 bases are TGTGCCAGCAGCGCCAGGGAAGGTGAGCAGTTCTTC.

This clone was seen a handful of times. This chain links TRBV19 with TRBJ2-4, with 7 nucleotides matching TRBD2. V shed 5 bases and J 10 bases; nucleotides not matched to a gene: 11. The CDR3 totals 14 residues. CDR1 and CDR2 from the germline V gene are LNHDA and SQIVND (reference sequence). Written as DNA, the CDR3 is TGTGCCAGTAGTGGAAGACTAGCTAATATAATTCAGTACTTC. Protein product: CASSGRLANIIQYF.

This clone was recorded a few times. The V gene is TRBV19, the J gene TRBJ2-3, with D perhaps matching TRBD1 or TRBD2 (5 bases each). Germline V CDR1 and CDR2: LNHDA, SQIVND (reference sequence). Between the trimmed V and J ends, which lost 6 bases and 2 bases, there was a span of 12 bases. This CDR3 region has 14 residues. The CDR3 spells CASSLSGLTDTQYF. The CDR3 DNA reads as TGTGCCAGTAGCCTATCGGGGCTCACAGATACGCAGTATTTT.

V gene TRBV4-1 combines with J gene TRBJ2-3, with D possibly TRBD2 on 7 matching bases. Trimming pared 4 bases from V and 1 base from J, leaving 12 bases between. The germline CDR1 and CDR2 sequences are MGHRA and YSYEKL. The length of the CDR3 is 15 residues. CDR3 protein: CASSRGGRGTDTQYF. CDR3 nucleotide sequence: TGCGCCAGCAGCCGGGGGGGGCGCGGCACAGATACGCAGTATTTT.

The rearrangement joins TRBV5-6 to TRBJ2-2; D unclear. CDR3 length: 13 residues. Germline lookup yields CDR1 SGHDT and CDR2 YYEEEE. V was pared by 1 base and J by 2 bases, with 3 bases between. This CDR3 reads CASSLINTGELFF. DNA for the CDR3: TGTGCCAGCAGCTTGATAAACACCGGGGAGCTGTTTTTT.

The V call is TRBV10-2, the J call TRBJ1-1; D unresolved. This CDR3 is 16 amino acids long. Per germline, CDR1 WSHSY and CDR2 SAAADI. The V end was cut by 3 bases, the J end by 4 bases, with 18 bases between. CDR3 nucleotides: TGCGCCAGCAGTGATTATTATCGGACCAGGCTCACTGAAGCTTTCTTT. Residues: CASSDYYRTRLTEAFF.